These T cell receptor beta chains were read from a single sample in a study of blood T cells in healthy people across ages. TCRdb called the 5' RACE reads again in MiXCR, with one record for every CDR3 protein. In the table there are about 640,000 distinct CDR3 sequences, roughly 30% of which are singletons. Specimen: blood. These receptors all come from a woman over 75 in good health. The CDR3 runs from the conserved cysteine through the conserved F or W. Fields, in order: J gene, CDR3 length, clone size, D gene, V gene, CDR3 protein, CDR3 DNA. The D gene is left open where the match is weak. Some rows have no size entry. The others give once, few or many, or a class for an expanded clone.

TRBJ2-3 | 17 | many | TRBD1 | TRBV5-6 | CASSLYSTGGRTDTQYF | TGTGCCAGCAGCCTCTACTCGACAGGGGGCAGAACAGATACGCAGTATTTT
TRBJ1-1 | 13 | NA | TRBD1 | TRBV5-1 | CASSAWTGTEAFF | TGCGCCAGCAGCGCATGGACAGGCACTGAAGCTTTCTTT
TRBJ2-2 | 13 | few | NA | TRBV6-4 | CASSAYHAGELFF | TGTGCCAGCAGTGCTTATCACGCCGGGGAGCTGTTTTTT
TRBJ2-1 | 13 | many | NA | TRBV20-1 | CSARDRGTREQFF | TGCAGTGCTAGAGATAGAGGGACTCGAGAGCAGTTCTTC
TRBJ2-5 | 15 | many | TRBD2 | TRBV5-4 | CASSLDPSGQETQYF | TGTGCCAGCAGCTTGGATCCTAGCGGCCAAGAGACCCAGTACTTC
TRBJ1-3 | 17 | NA | TRBD1 | TRBV6-5 | CASSYSRTGGQVNTIYF | TGTGCCAGCAGTTACTCAAGGACAGGGGGCCAAGTAAACACCATATATTTT
TRBJ2-1 | 14 | many | NA | TRBV29-1 | CSVDVTGIYNEQFF | TGCAGCGTTGATGTGACAGGTATTTACAATGAGCAGTTCTTC
TRBJ2-3 | 12 | many | NA | TRBV20-1 | CSERGLQGTQYF | TGCAGTGAACGGGGGCTCCAGGGTACGCAGTATTTT
TRBJ2-3 | 15 | many | TRBD1 | TRBV18 | CASSRGQGGKDTQYF | TGTGCCAGCTCCCGGGGACAGGGCGGAAAGGATACGCAGTATTTT
TRBJ2-5 | 13 | many | TRBD2 | TRBV28 | CASTKAGPETQYF | TGTGCCAGCACCAAAGCGGGACCGGAGACCCAGTACTTC
TRBJ2-3 | 13 | many | NA | TRBV29-1 | CSVGNTRLDTQYF | TGCAGCGTTGGAAATACTAGGTTGGATACGCAGTATTTT
TRBJ1-2 | 15 | many | NA | TRBV21-1 | CASSKVETDCYGYTF | TGTGCCAGCAGCAAAGTAGAGACGGACTGCTATGGCTACACCTTC
TRBJ1-2 | 15 | many | NA | TRBV7-2 | CASSPLLVANYGYTF | TGTGCCAGCAGCCCCCTCCTGGTGGCTAACTATGGCTACACCTTC
TRBJ2-5 | 10 | many | NA | TRBV4-3 | CASIGETQYF | TGCGCCAGCATAGGGGAGACCCAGTACTTC
TRBJ1-1 | 15 | NA | NA | TRBV28 | CASSLSGKLNTEAFF | TGTGCCAGCAGTTTATCGGGGAAACTGAACACTGAAGCTTTCTTT
TRBJ1-1 | 15 | many | TRBD1 | TRBV5-6 | CASSLADRGDTEAFF | TGTGCCAGCAGCTTGGCGGACAGGGGAGACACTGAAGCTTTCTTT
TRBJ2-7 | 13 | NA | NA | TRBV20-1 | CSATWTTPYEQYF | TGCAGTGCTACCTGGACTACCCCCTACGAGCAGTACTTC
TRBJ2-1 | 15 | many | TRBD2 | TRBV7-2 | CASSLAGLRVHGQFF | TGTGCCAGCAGCTTAGCGGGACTAAGGGTGCATGGGCAGTTCTTC
TRBJ2-5 | 15 | many | NA | TRBV7-2 | CASSFTTSRGETQYF | TGTGCCAGCAGCTTTACAACTAGCCGGGGTGAGACCCAGTACTTC
TRBJ2-3 | 15 | many | TRBD2 | TRBV24-1 | CATSDLSGGVDTQYF | TGTGCCACCAGTGACCTTAGCGGGGGGGTAGATACGCAGTATTTT
TRBJ2-1 | 13 | NA | TRBD2 | TRBV20-1 | CSTRWTSGRDQFF | TGCAGTACTAGGTGGACTAGCGGGCGCGATCAGTTCTTC
TRBJ2-1 | 14 | many | NA | TRBV11-3 | CASGTSGPYNEQFF | TGTGCCAGCGGTACCAGCGGGCCATACAATGAGCAGTTCTTC
TRBJ2-6 | 17 | many | NA | TRBV4-3 | CASSQALGSTRTNVLTF | TGCGCCAGCAGCCAAGCGCTCGGCAGCACCCGGACCAACGTCCTGACTTTC
TRBJ1-2 | 15 | few | NA | TRBV6-5 | CASTPGTRPGGGYTF | TGTGCCAGCACTCCGGGGACCCGGCCGGGAGGTGGCTACACCTTC
TRBJ2-1 | 17 | once | NA | TRBV4-2 | CASSPVAGTRSDNEQFF | TGTGCCAGCAGCCCCGTTGCCGGGACAAGATCCGACAATGAGCAGTTCTTC
TRBJ1-1 | 15 | NA | TRBD1 | TRBV18 | CASSPNRGRDTEAFF | TGTGCCAGCTCACCTAACAGGGGGCGCGACACTGAAGCTTTCTTT
TRBJ2-1 | 12 | NA | NA | TRBV12-3/TRBV12-4 | CASSTSPAEQFF | TGTGCCAGCAGTACCTCCCCCGCGGAGCAGTTCTTC
TRBJ1-1 | 14 | few | TRBD1 | TRBV6-6 | CASSDRGQNTEAFF | TGTGCCAGCAGCGACAGGGGGCAGAACACTGAAGCTTTCTTT
TRBJ1-1 | 16 | NA | NA | TRBV25-1 | CASSAQARAGDTEAFF | TGTGCCAGCAGTGCCCAAGCGAGGGCGGGGGATACTGAAGCTTTCTTT
TRBJ2-7 | 12 | NA | NA | TRBV4-3 | CASCQGGSEQYF | TGCGCCAGCTGCCAAGGAGGGAGCGAGCAGTACTTC
TRBJ1-2 | 13 | many | NA | TRBV7-9 | CASSLNRADGYTF | TGTGCCAGCAGCTTAAACAGGGCGGACGGCTACACCTTC
TRBJ1-2 | 9 | NA | NA | TRBV20-1 | CSEGEGCTF | TGCAGTGAAGGAGAGGGCTGCACCTTC
TRBJ1-1 | 16 | NA | NA | TRBV27 | CASSPTPDYRLPEAFF | TGTGCCAGCAGTCCAACCCCCGACTACAGGCTGCCTGAAGCTTTCTTT
TRBJ2-3 | 13 | NA | NA | TRBV29-1 | CSVEETGTDTQYF | TGCAGCGTTGAGGAGACAGGAACAGATACGCAGTATTTT
TRBJ2-7 | 15 | many | TRBD1 | TRBV5-6 | CASSLEQGAAYEQYF | TGTGCCAGCAGCTTGGAACAGGGGGCGGCCTACGAGCAGTACTTC
TRBJ2-2 | 16 | many | TRBD1 | TRBV27 | CASSLGTGRNTGELFF | TGTGCCAGCAGTTTGGGGACAGGGAGGAACACCGGGGAGCTGTTTTTT
TRBJ1-2 | 13 | few | NA | TRBV6-2/TRBV6-3 | CASSQQNNYGYTF | TGTGCCAGCAGCCAACAGAATAACTATGGCTACACCTTC
TRBJ2-3 | 15 | many | TRBD1 | TRBV24-1 | CATSDWTGVEHTQYF | TGTGCCACCAGTGATTGGACAGGGGTCGAACATACGCAGTATTTT
TRBJ2-4 | 16 | NA | NA | TRBV5-1 | CASSPTDRVPRNIQYF | TGCGCCAGCAGCCCAACAGACCGGGTTCCGCGAAACATTCAGTACTTC
TRBJ2-1 | 22 | few | TRBD2 | TRBV3-1 | CASSRMSPGQYNLAGGPDEQFF | TGTGCCAGCAGCCGGATGTCTCCGGGACAGTACAACCTAGCGGGGGGGCCGGATGAGCAGTTCTTC
TRBJ2-6 | 20 | few | NA | TRBV14 | CASSRRGRGYGTNGANVLTF | TGTGCCAGCAGCCGGAGGGGACGGGGCTATGGTACGAATGGGGCCAACGTCCTGACTTTC
TRBJ2-4 | 14 | few | NA | TRBV20-1 | CSARLSPGANIQYF | TGCAGTGCTAGACTCTCCCCGGGGGCTAACATTCAGTACTTC
TRBJ1-3 | 15 | NA | NA | TRBV6-1 | CASSEARDRGDTIYF | TGTGCCAGCAGTGAAGCGCGGGACCGAGGGGACACCATATATTTT
TRBJ1-1 | 13 | NA | TRBD1 | TRBV6-1 | CASSLEQGTEAFF | TGTGCCAGCAGTTTAGAACAGGGGACTGAAGCTTTCTTT
TRBJ2-3 | 15 | many | TRBD2 | TRBV6-1 | CASRLTGGLGDTQYF | TGTGCCAGCAGATTGACGGGGGGGCTTGGAGATACGCAGTATTTT
TRBJ1-5 | 13 | many | NA | TRBV28 | CASRAAVVQPQHF | TGTGCCAGCAGGGCGGCTGTAGTTCAGCCCCAGCATTTT
TRBJ1-2 | 13 | many | NA | TRBV3-1 | CASSPTGAFGYTF | TGTGCCAGCAGCCCGACAGGAGCCTTTGGCTACACCTTC